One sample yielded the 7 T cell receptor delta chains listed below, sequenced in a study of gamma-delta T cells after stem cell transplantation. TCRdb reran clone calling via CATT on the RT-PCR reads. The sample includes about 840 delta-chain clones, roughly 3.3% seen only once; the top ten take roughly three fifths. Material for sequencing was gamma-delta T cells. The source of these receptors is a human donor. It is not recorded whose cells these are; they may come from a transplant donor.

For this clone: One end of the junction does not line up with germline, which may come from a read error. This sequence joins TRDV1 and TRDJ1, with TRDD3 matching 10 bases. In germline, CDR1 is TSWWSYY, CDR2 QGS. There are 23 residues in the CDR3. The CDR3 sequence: CAIGEAGLPNRRLGDPETDKLIF. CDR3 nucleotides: TGTGCTATTGGGGAAGCAGGCCTTCCTAATCGGAGACTGGGGGATCCGGAAACCGATAAACTAATCTTT.

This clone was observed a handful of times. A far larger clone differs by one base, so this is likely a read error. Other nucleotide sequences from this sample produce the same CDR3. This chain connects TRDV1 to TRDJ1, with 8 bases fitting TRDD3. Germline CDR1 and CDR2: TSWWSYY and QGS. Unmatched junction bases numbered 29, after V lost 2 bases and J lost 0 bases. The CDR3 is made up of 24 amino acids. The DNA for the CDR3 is TGTGCTCTTGGGGAATCGCGGGTCCTACGTCTTACATTTGGGTACTGGGGGTACACCGATAAACTCATCTTT. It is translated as CALGESRVLRLTFGYWGYTDKLIF.

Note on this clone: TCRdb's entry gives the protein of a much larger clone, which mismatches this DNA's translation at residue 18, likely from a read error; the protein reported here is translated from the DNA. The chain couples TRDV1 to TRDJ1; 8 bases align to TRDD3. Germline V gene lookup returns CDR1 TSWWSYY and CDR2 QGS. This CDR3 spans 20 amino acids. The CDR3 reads CALGELSRWDTVWYTDKPIF. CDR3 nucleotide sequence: TGTGCTCTTGGGGAACTAAGTAGATGGGATACGGTTTGGTACACCGATAAACCCATCTTT.

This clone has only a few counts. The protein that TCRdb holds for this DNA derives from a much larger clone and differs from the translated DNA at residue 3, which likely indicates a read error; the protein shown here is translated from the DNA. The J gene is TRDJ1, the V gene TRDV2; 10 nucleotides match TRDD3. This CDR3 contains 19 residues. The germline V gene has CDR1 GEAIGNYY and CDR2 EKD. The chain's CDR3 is CARETLGELGDRVTDKLIF. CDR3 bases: TGTGCCCGTGAGACCCTTGGGGAGCTGGGGGATAGGGTCACCGATAAACTCATCTTT.

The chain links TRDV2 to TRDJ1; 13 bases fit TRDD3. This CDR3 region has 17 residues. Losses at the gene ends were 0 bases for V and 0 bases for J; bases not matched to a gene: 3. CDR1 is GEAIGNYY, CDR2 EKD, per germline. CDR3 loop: CACDTLLGDTHTDKLIF. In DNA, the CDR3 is TGTGCCTGTGACACCCTACTGGGGGATACGCACACCGATAAACTCATCTTT.

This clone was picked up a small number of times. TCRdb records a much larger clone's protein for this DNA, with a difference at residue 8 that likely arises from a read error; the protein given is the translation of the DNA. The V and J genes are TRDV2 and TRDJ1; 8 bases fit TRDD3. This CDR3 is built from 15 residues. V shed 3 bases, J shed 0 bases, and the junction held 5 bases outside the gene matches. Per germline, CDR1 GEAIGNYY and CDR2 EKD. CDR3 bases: TGTGCCTGTGACTCCCTGGGGGACGACACCGATAAACTCATCTTT. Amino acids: CACDSLGDDTDKLIF.

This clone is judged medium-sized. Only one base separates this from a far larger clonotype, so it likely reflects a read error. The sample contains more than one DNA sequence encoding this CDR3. In DNA, the CDR3 is TGTGCTCTTGGGGAGCGGTTCTGGTGGGGGATACCAGTAACAGGGCAGTTGATCTTT. Amino acid sequence: CALGERFWWGIPVTGQLIF. The chain has TRDV1 and TRDJ4; 10 bases align to TRDD3. The V gene's germline CDR1 is TSWWSYY and CDR2 QGS. The CDR3 extends over 19 amino acids. Trimming removed 3 bases from V and 9 bases from J; junction bases left unmatched: 25.